Each of the 30 T cell receptor beta chains below was sequenced from the same sample in a study of CD8 T cells in Susac syndrome. Reverse transcription of 0.5 to 1 ug RNA used random hexamers. TCRdb re-analysed the immunoSEQ multiplex PCR reads in MiXCR, keeping a single row per CDR3 protein. The sample consists of some 170,000 distinct CDR3 sequences, around 94% of them appearing once. The source material was CD4+ T cells from PBMCs. These receptor sequences come from a human donor with Susac syndrome.

This clonotype has just one count. The rearrangement joins TRBV27 to TRBJ1-2, with 9 bases that match TRBD1. Per the germline V gene, CDR1 is MNHEY and CDR2 is SMNVEV (reference sequence). With V trimmed by 5 bases and J by 6 bases, 7 bases remained unmatched. This CDR3 has 14 residues. CDR3 amino acids: CASSLRRDRDGYTF. CDR3 nucleotides: TGTGCCAGCAGTCTCCGCCGGGACAGGGATGGCTACACCTTC.

V and J are TRBV29-1 and TRBJ1-1; 7 nucleotides match TRBD1. The V and J ends lost 7 bases and 3 bases, in that order; junction bases with no gene match: 5. The V gene's germline CDR1 is SQVTM and CDR2 ANQGSEA. This CDR3 has 12 amino acids. CDR3 loop: CSGYRGDTEAFF. The CDR3 DNA sequence: TGCAGCGGTTACAGGGGTGACACTGAAGCTTTCTTT.

The CDR3 spells CASSLVAGVTDTQYF. DNA of the CDR3: TGTGCCAGCAGCTTAGTTGCGGGGGTCACAGATACGCAGTATTTT. The chain combines TRBV7-2 with TRBJ2-3, with TRBD2 identical over 7 bases. The CDR3 has 15 residues. Germline V gene sequence: CDR1 SGHTA, CDR2 FQGNSA. Trimming removed 1 base from V and 2 bases from J; junction bases left unmatched: 3.

The chain couples TRBV7-2 to TRBJ2-7; 7 nucleotides align to TRBD2. The CDR3 is made up of 14 amino acids. Trimming cost V 1 base and J 0 bases; bases outside gene matches: 0. Per germline, CDR1 SGHTA and CDR2 FQGNSA. CDR3 protein: CASSLGLASYEQYF. The CDR3 nucleotides are TGTGCCAGCAGCTTAGGACTAGCCTCCTACGAGCAGTACTTC.

V usage is TRBV3-1 and J usage is TRBJ2-7, with a tentative D call TRBD2 (5 bases). Trimming pared 0 bases from V and 3 bases from J, leaving 12 bases between. Per germline, CDR1 LGHDT and CDR2 YNNKEL (reference sequence). This CDR3 comprises 15 residues. Here the CDR3 DNA reads TGTGCCAGCAGCCAAGACGGGGAACCTTTCTACGAGCAGTACTTC. Its protein is CASSQDGEPFYEQYF.

In nucleotides, the CDR3 is TGTGCCAGCAGCTTAGTCGCCGAGCAGTACTTC. Its translation: CASSLVAEQYF. The chain carries TRBV7-8 and TRBJ2-7, with unresolved D. V shed 1 base and J shed 6 bases, with 4 bases lying between them. This CDR3 has 11 residues. The germline V gene has CDR1 SGHVS and CDR2 FQNEAQ.

This chain links TRBV20-1 with TRBJ2-7; D not resolved. There are 14 residues in the CDR3. The germline gives CDR1 DFQATT, CDR2 SNEGSKA (reference sequence). V was trimmed by 3 bases and J by 0 bases, leaving 12 bases between them. DNA of the CDR3: TGCAGTGCTAGTTTCCCTAGGAGCTCCTACGAGCAGTACTTC. Encoded protein: CSASFPRSSYEQYF.

The chain links TRBV18 to TRBJ2-7, with TRBD1 matching 7 bases. CDR1 is KGHSH and CDR2 is LQKENI in the germline V gene. The length of the CDR3 is 14 residues. Unmatched junction bases numbered 8, after V lost 5 bases and J lost 4 bases. The chain's CDR3 is CASSRDSEPYEQYF. CDR3 nucleotide sequence: TGTGCCAGCTCAAGGGACAGTGAACCGTACGAGCAGTACTTC.

The V gene is TRBV12-3 or TRBV12-4, the J gene TRBJ2-3; 8 bases line up with TRBD1. V lost 8 bases, J lost 3 bases, and 7 bases stayed unmatched. The length of the CDR3 is 14 residues. The CDR3 here is CASGIRTGTDTQYF. CDR3 DNA: TGTGCCAGCGGGATCAGGACAGGGACAGATACGCAGTATTTT.

This chain uses TRBV6-1 with TRBJ2-7, with D uncertain. V dropped 0 bases and J dropped 0 bases, with 9 bases sitting between them. The length of the CDR3 is 15 residues. Germline V gives CDR1 MNHNS, CDR2 SASEGT. The CDR3 nucleotides read TGTGCCAGCAGTGAAGCAGGCGCCAGCTCCTACGAGCAGTACTTC. This sequence encodes CASSEAGASSYEQYF.

DNA of the CDR3: TGCAGTGCTAGAGCCCCGACAGGGAATACTGAAGCTTTCTTT. Its protein is CSARAPTGNTEAFF. V usage is TRBV20-1 and J usage is TRBJ1-1; TRBD1 matches 7 bases. The germline V gene has CDR1 DFQATT and CDR2 SNEGSKA (reference sequence). The length of the CDR3 is 14 residues. V was clipped by 1 base and J by 5 bases; unmatched bases: 7.

The chain couples TRBV5-1 to TRBJ2-5, with D maybe TRBD1 (6 bases). CDR1 and CDR2 (germline): SGHRS, YFSETQ. Trimming took off 1 base at V and 2 bases at J, with 9 bases between the two ends. There are 14 residues in the CDR3. This chain's CDR3 is CASSLQGLQETQYF. The CDR3 bases are TGCGCCAGCAGCTTGCAGGGGCTTCAAGAGACCCAGTACTTC.

The V gene is TRBV30, the J gene TRBJ1-2, with TRBD1 as a possible D gene (6 bases). The CDR3 has 14 amino acids. The V and J ends lost 1 base and 6 bases respectively, with 15 bases between them. CDR1 and CDR2 (germline): GTSNPN, SVGIG (reference sequence). CDR3 nucleotide sequence: TGTGCCTGGAGTGCGGGACACGAGTGGCATGGCTACACCTTC. Translation gives CAWSAGHEWHGYTF.

This chain joins TRBV30 and TRBJ1-2, with TRBD1 as a possible D gene (5 bases). The germline V gene encodes CDR1 GTSNPN and CDR2 SVGIG (reference sequence). Trimming took 3 bases from V and 8 from J, leaving 19 bases between them. CDR3 length: 14 residues. The CDR3 DNA reads TGTGCCTGGAGCCCCCATCTCCAGGGTCAGGGCTACACCTTC. Residues: CAWSPHLQGQGYTF.

The CDR3 DNA reads as TGTGCCAGCAGGCGGACAGGTGAAGACACTGAAGCTTTCTTT. Its protein product is CASRRTGEDTEAFF. The V gene is TRBV7-9, the J gene TRBJ1-1; 7 bases agree with TRBD1. The germline gives CDR1 SEHNR, CDR2 FQNEAQ (reference sequence). The V gene end was trimmed by 6 bases and the J gene end by 3 bases; junction bases not matched to a gene: 7. This CDR3 is built from 14 residues.

This chain joins TRBV10-3 and TRBJ2-2, with 10 bases matching TRBD2. V was pared by 6 bases and J by 5 bases, with 0 bases of the junction left unmatched. The CDR3 is 13 residues long. CDR1 is ENHRY, CDR2 SYGVKD, per germline. The CDR3 DNA reads TGTGCCATCAGGGGACTAGCGACCGGGGAGCTGTTTTTT. Its protein product is CAIRGLATGELFF.

The rearrangement links TRBV5-4 to TRBJ1-4; no definite D call. V lost 0 bases, J lost 5 bases, and 5 bases lay in between. The CDR3 consists of 13 residues. Looked up from germline, CDR1 is SGHNT and CDR2 is YYREEE (reference sequence). The CDR3 sequence: CASSLADNEKLFF. DNA of the CDR3: TGTGCCAGCAGCTTGGCCGACAATGAAAAACTGTTTTTT.

V is TRBV20-1 and J is TRBJ1-1; TRBD1 is a possible D gene (5 bases). Trimming took off 5 bases at V and 3 bases at J, with 13 bases between the two ends. The CDR3 extends over 13 amino acids. Germline V lookup: CDR1 DFQATT, CDR2 SNEGSKA (reference sequence). Written as DNA, the CDR3 is TGCAGTGCTTCGGCAGGGAGGTACACTGAAGCTTTCTTT. The encoded protein is CSASAGRYTEAFF.

This clonotype was detected only once. The chain recombines TRBV5-1 with TRBJ1-6; D remains ambiguous. The ends were cut back, 0 bases at V and 7 bases at J, with 5 bases in the middle. The CDR3 covers 13 residues. Germline V gives CDR1 SGHRS, CDR2 YFSETQ. The CDR3 region is CASSLEPNSPLHF. The CDR3 DNA is TGCGCCAGCAGCTTGGAGCCCAATTCACCCCTCCACTTT.

The rearrangement links TRBV15 to TRBJ1-5; D might be TRBD1 (6 bases). The CDR3 contains 15 residues. Deletions cut 2 bases from V and 3 bases from J, with 11 bases between. The V gene's germline CDR1 is LNHNV and CDR2 YYDKDF (reference sequence). The CDR3 region is CATSRMRDTNQPQHF. The CDR3 DNA follows: TGTGCCACCAGCAGAATGAGGGACACCAATCAGCCCCAGCATTTT.

V is TRBV20-1 and J is TRBJ1-1; D not certain. The ends were cut back, 4 bases at V and 0 bases at J, with 9 bases in the middle. This CDR3 spans 13 amino acids. Germline values: CDR1 DFQATT, CDR2 SNEGSKA (reference sequence). Here the CDR3 DNA reads TGCAGTGCTAAACTACCCTTGAACACTGAAGCTTTCTTT. As protein: CSAKLPLNTEAFF.

The chain links TRBV5-1 to TRBJ2-3, with D hard to call. There are 15 residues in the CDR3. Per germline, CDR1 SGHRS and CDR2 YFSETQ. Trimming left V 0 bases short and J 2 bases short, with 10 bases between. DNA of the CDR3: TGCGCCAGCAGCTTGGAAAGGGATTACACAGATACGCAGTATTTT. This translates into CASSLERDYTDTQYF. Full variable domain (remainder filled in from reference TRBV5-1 and TRBJ2-3): KAGVTQTPRYLIKTRGQQVTLSCSPISGHRSVSWYQQTPGQGLQFLFEYFSETQRNKGNFPGRFSGRQFSNSRSEMNVSTLELGDSALYLCASSLERDYTDTQYFGPGTRLTVL.

The chain combines TRBV12-3 or TRBV12-4 with TRBJ2-3; D is ambiguous. V lost 6 bases to trimming and J lost 9 bases, with 10 bases between them. There are 11 residues in the CDR3. The CDR3 region is CASRSDETQYF. CDR3 DNA sequence: TGTGCCAGCAGGTCCGATGAAACGCAGTATTTT.

In its sample, this clonotype was seen a few times. The gene calls are TRBV13 and TRBJ1-6; the D gene is possibly TRBD1 (6 bases). Between the trimmed V and J ends, which lost 1 base and 8 bases, there was a span of 12 bases. CDR1 and CDR2 from the germline V gene are PRHDT and FYEKMQ (reference sequence). The CDR3 extends over 15 amino acids. The CDR3 DNA reads as TGTGCCAGCAGCTTAGCCGGAAGGGGGGATTCACCCCTCCACTTT. This sequence encodes CASSLAGRGDSPLHF.

The chain has TRBV4-2 and TRBJ2-2; no firm D call. V lost 4 bases to trimming and J lost 0 bases, with 9 bases between them. The CDR3 length is 15 residues. Germline lookup yields CDR1 LGHNA and CDR2 YNFKEQ. The CDR3 bases are TGTGCCAGCAGCCGCGGAATTTCGAACACCGGGGAGCTGTTTTTT. It translates to CASSRGISNTGELFF.

The chain recombines TRBV20-1 with TRBJ2-1; perhaps TRBD2 as D (7 bases). The V gene's germline CDR1 is DFQATT and CDR2 SNEGSKA (reference sequence). V dropped 3 bases and J dropped 2 bases, with 23 bases sitting between them. The CDR3 is made up of 18 amino acids. CDR3 protein: CSASGDGGRGAPYNEQFF. The DNA of the CDR3 is TGCAGTGCTAGCGGAGATGGGGGCCGGGGGGCCCCCTACAATGAGCAGTTCTTC.

This chain uses TRBV11-1 with TRBJ2-1; 9 bases align to TRBD2. V lost 2 bases, J lost 7 bases, and 12 bases stayed unmatched. This CDR3 region has 17 residues. Germline V gene lookup returns CDR1 SGHAT and CDR2 FQDESV (reference sequence). The CDR3 bases are TGTGCCAGCAGCTTAATAAGCGGGGGGTACGATTGGAATGAGCAGTTCTTC. Protein sequence: CASSLISGGYDWNEQFF.

V usage is TRBV29-1 and J usage is TRBJ2-5; perhaps TRBD1 as D (6 bases). The CDR3 consists of 14 residues. V was trimmed by 6 bases and J by 4 bases, leaving 18 bases between them. Germline lookup yields CDR1 SQVTM and CDR2 ANQGSEA. DNA for the CDR3: TGCAGCGTACGTCACCGGGACAACAGAGAGACCCAGTACTTC. Translating gives CSVRHRDNRETQYF.

The chain employs TRBV9 and TRBJ2-6; D is uncertain. This CDR3 contains 17 residues. Trimming left V 4 bases short and J 4 bases short, with 18 bases between. Germline V gives CDR1 SGDLS, CDR2 YYNGEE. In nucleotides, the CDR3 is TGTGCCAGCAGCCCACGTCCGGTGGCGGAAGGGGCCAACGTCCTGACTTTC. Protein sequence: CASSPRPVAEGANVLTF.

V gene TRBV28 combines with J gene TRBJ2-3; D is possibly TRBD1 (6 bases). This CDR3 has 14 residues. Germline V CDR1 and CDR2: MDHEN, SYDVKM. The germline V and J ends were trimmed by 5 bases and 4 bases, with 13 bases remaining between them. CDR3 sequence: CASSPSQGPDTQYF. CDR3 bases: TGTGCCAGCAGTCCCTCGCAGGGGCCAGATACGCAGTATTTT.